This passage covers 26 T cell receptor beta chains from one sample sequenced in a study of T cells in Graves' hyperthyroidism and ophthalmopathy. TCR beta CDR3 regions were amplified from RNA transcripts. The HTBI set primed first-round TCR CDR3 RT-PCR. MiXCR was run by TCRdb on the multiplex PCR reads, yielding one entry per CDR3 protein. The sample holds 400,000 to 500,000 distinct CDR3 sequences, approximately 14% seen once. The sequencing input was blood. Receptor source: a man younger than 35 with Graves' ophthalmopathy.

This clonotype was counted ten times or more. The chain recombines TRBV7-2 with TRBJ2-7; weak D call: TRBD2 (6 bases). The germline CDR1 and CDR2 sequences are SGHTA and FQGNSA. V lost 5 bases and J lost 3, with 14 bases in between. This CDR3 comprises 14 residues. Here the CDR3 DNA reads TGTGCCAGCAGCCAAGGGCGGGGCCTCTACGAGCAGTACTTC. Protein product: CASSQGRGLYEQYF.

CDR3 bases: TGTGCCAGCAGCCCAGTTGGGATCCGAGGTGTAAGCCCAATACAGAATGAGCAGTTCTTC. Protein product: CASSPVGIRGVSPIQNEQFF. The rearrangement links TRBV7-9 to TRBJ2-1, with D uncertain. The ends were cut back, 5 bases at V and 7 bases at J, with 33 bases in the middle. CDR1 is SEHNR and CDR2 is FQNEAQ in the germline V gene (reference sequence). The CDR3 runs 20 residues. Full variable domain (rest looked up from reference TRBV7-9 and TRBJ2-1): DTGVSQNPRHKITKRGQNVTFRCDPISEHNRLYWYRQTLGQGPEFLTYFQNEAQLEKSRLLSDRFSAERPKGSFSTLEIQRTEQGDSAMYLCASSPVGIRGVSPIQNEQFFGPGTRLTVL.

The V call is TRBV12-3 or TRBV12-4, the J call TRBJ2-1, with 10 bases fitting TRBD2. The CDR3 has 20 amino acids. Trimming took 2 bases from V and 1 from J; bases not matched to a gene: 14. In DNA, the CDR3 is TGTGCCAGCAGTTTATATTTGTCGGCTAGCGGGAGCCTTTCCTACAATGAGCAGTTCTTC. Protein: CASSLYLSASGSLSYNEQFF.

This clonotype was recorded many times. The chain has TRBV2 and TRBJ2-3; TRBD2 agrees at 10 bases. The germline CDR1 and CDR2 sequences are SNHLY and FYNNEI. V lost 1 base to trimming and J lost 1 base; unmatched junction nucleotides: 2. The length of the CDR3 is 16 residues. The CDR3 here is CASSEGTSGRTDTQYF. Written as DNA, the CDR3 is TGTGCCAGCAGTGAAGGGACTAGCGGCCGCACAGATACGCAGTATTTT.

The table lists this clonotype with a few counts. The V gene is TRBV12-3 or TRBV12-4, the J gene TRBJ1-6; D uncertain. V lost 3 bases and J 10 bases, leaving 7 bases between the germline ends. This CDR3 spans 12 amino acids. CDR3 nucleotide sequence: TGTGCCAGCAGTTTCTCTCACTCACCCCTCCACTTT. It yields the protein CASSFSHSPLHF.

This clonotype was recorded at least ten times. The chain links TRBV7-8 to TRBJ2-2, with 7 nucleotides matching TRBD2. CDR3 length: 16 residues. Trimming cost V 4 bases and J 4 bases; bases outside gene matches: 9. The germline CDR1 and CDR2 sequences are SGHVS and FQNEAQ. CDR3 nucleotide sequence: TGTGCCAGCAGCTGGCAGACTAGCTTGATCACCGGGGAGCTGTTTTTT. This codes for CASSWQTSLITGELFF.

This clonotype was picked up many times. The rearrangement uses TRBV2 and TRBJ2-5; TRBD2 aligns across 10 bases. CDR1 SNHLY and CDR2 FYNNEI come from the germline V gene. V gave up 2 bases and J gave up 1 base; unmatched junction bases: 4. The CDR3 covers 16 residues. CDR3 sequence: CASSETSGVLQETQYF. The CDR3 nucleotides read TGTGCCAGCAGTGAAACTAGCGGGGTTCTCCAAGAGACCCAGTACTTC.

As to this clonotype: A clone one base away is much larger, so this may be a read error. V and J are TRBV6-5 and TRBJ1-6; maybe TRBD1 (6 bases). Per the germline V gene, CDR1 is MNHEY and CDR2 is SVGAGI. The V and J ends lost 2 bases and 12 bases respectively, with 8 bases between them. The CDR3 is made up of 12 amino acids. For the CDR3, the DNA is TGTGCCAGCAGTTACAGGGGGGGACCCCTCCACTTT. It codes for CASSYRGGPLHF.

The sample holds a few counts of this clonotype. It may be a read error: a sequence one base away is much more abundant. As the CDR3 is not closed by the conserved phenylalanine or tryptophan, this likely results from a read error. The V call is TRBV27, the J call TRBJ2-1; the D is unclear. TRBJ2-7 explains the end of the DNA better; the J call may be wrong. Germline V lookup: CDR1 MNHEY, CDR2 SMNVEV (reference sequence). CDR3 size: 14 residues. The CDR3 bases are TGTGCCAGCAGTTTGACGCTAGGGTCTAATGAGCAGTACCTC. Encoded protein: CASSLTLGSNEQYL.

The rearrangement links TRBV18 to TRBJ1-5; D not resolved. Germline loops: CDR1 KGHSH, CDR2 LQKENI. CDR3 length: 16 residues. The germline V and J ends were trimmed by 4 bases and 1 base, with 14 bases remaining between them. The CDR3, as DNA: TGTGCCAGCTCACTGATTCCGGTTGTGAGCAATCAGCCCCAGCATTTT. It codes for CASSLIPVVSNQPQHF.

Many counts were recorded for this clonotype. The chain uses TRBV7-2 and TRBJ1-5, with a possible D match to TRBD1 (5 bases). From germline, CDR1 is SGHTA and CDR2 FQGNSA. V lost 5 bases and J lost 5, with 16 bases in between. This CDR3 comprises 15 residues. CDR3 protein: CASSSGAGHYQPQHF. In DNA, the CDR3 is TGTGCCAGCAGCAGCGGGGCAGGACACTATCAGCCCCAGCATTTT.

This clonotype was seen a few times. The CDR3 here is CASSKQDLGGYGYTF. DNA of the CDR3: TGTGCCAGCAGTAAACAGGATTTGGGGGGCTATGGCTACACCTTC. This chain uses TRBV5-4 with TRBJ1-2, with TRBD1 as a possible D gene (5 bases). Trimming took off 5 bases at V and 4 bases at J, with 18 bases between the two ends. CDR3 size: 15 residues. Germline CDR1 is SGHNT and CDR2 is YYREEE (reference sequence).

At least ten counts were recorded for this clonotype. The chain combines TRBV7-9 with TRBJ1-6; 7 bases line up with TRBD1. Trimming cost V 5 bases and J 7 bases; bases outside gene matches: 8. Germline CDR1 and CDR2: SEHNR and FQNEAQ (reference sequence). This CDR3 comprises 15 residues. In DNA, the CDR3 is TGTGCCAGCAGCCACCCAGGGGGATTAAATTCACCCCTCCACTTT. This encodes CASSHPGGLNSPLHF.

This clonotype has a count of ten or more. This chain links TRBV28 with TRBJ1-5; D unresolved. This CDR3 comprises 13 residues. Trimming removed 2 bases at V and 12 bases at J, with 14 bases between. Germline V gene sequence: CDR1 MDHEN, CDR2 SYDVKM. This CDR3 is CASSLNLQRGQHF. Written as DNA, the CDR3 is TGTGCCAGCAGTTTAAACCTTCAACGTGGCCAGCATTTT.

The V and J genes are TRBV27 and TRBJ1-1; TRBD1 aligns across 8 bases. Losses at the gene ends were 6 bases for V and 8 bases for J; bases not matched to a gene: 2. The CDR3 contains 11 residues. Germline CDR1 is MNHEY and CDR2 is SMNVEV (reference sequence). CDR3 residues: CASSSGGEAFF. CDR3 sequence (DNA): TGTGCCAGCAGCTCAGGGGGCGAAGCTTTCTTT.

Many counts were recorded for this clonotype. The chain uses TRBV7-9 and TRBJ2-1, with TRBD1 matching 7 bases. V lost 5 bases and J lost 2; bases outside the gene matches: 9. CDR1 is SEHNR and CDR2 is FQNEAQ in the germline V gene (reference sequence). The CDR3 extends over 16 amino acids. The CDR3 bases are TGTGCCAGCAGCCAGGGGGTTATTGGCACCTACAATGAGCAGTTCTTC. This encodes CASSQGVIGTYNEQFF.

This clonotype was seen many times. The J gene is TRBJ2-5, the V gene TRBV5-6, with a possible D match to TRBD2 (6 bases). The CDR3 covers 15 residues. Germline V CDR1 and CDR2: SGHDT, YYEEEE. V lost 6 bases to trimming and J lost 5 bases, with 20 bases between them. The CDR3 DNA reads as TGTGCCAGCAACTTCGGAGGGACTGAAGGGGAGACCCAGTACTTC. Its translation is CASNFGGTEGETQYF.

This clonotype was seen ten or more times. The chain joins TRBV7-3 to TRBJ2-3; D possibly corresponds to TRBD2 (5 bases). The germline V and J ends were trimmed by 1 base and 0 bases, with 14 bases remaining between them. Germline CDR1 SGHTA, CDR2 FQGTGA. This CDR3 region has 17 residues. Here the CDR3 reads CASSLKVSSGSTDTQYF. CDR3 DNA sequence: TGTGCCAGCAGCTTAAAAGTCTCGAGCGGTAGCACAGATACGCAGTATTTT.

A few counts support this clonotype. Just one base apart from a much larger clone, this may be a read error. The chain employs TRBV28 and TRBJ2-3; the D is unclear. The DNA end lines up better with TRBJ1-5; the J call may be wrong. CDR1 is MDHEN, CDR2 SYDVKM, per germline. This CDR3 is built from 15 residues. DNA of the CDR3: TGTGCCAGCAGCTTAGCGGGAGGTAGAACAGATACGCAGCATTTT. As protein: CASSLAGGRTDTQHF.

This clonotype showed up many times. Here the CDR3 DNA reads TGTGCCAGCAGTGGGACAATAAATCAGCCCCAGCATTTT. Encoded protein: CASSGTINQPQHF. J is TRBJ1-5 and V is TRBV12-3 or TRBV12-4; D perhaps matches TRBD1 (6 bases). This CDR3 comprises 13 residues. V was shortened by 5 bases and J by 4 bases, with 9 bases between the two germline ends.

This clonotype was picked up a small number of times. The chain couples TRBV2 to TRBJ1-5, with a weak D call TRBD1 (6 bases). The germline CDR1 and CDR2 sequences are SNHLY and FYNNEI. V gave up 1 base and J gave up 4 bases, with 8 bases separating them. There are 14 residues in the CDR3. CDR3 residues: CASSEGTENQPQHF. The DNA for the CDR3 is TGTGCCAGCAGTGAAGGGACAGAAAATCAGCCCCAGCATTTT.

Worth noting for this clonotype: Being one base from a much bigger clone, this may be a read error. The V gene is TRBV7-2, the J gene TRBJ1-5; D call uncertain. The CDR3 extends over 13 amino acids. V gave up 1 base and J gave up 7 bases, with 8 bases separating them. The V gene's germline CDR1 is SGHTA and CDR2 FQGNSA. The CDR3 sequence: CASSLGVRQPQHF. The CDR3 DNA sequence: TGTGCCAGCAGCTTAGGAGTGCGGCAGCCCCAGCATTTT.

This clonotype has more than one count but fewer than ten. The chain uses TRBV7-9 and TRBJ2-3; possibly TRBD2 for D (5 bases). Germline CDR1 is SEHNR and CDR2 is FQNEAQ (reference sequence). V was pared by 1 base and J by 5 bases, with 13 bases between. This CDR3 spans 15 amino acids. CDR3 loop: CASSLDREGIDTQYF. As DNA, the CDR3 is TGTGCCAGCAGCTTAGATCGGGAAGGTATAGATACGCAGTATTTT.

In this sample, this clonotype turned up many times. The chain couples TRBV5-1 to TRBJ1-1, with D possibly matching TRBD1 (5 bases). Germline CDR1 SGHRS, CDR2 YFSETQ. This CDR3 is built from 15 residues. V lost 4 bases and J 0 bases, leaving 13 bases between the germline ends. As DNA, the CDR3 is TGCGCCAGCAGCCCCTTTGGGGGGGTGAACACTGAAGCTTTCTTT. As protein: CASSPFGGVNTEAFF.

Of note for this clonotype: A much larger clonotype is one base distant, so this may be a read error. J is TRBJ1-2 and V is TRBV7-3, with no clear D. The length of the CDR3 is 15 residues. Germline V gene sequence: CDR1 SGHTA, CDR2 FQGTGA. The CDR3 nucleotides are TGTGCCCGCAGCTCCGGACCTTCCCCAAACTATGGCTACACCTTC. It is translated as CARSSGPSPNYGYTF. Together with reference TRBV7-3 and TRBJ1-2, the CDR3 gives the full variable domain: GAGVSQTPSNKVTEKGKYVELRCDPISGHTALYWYRQSLGQGPEFLIYFQGTGAADDSGLPNDRFFAVRPEGSVSTLKIQRTERGDSAVYLCARSSGPSPNYGYTFGSGTRLTVV.

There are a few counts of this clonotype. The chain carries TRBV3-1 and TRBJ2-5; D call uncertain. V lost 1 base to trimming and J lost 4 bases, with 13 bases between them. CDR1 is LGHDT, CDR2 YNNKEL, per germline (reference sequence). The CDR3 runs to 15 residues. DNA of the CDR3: TGTGCCAGCAGCCAAGCCTTGGAGAGCCCAGAGACCCAGTACTTC. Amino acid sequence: CASSQALESPETQYF.